These 18 T cell receptor beta chains share one sample of origin, sequenced in a study of T cell responses to AZD1222 COVID-19 vaccine. Some clones are missing from TCRdb's copy, which holds only in-frame ones; the method was immunoSEQ multiplex PCR. The sample holds about 150,000 clones, 75% to 95% seen once. The sequencing here drew on peripheral blood, taken 28 days after the second AZD1222 dose. The receptors were sampled from an adult who received the AZD1222 COVID-19 vaccine.

The chain carries TRBV20-1 and TRBJ1-5; no firm D call. The germline V and J ends were trimmed by 5 bases and 3 bases, with 14 bases remaining between them. Germline V gives CDR1 DFQATT, CDR2 SNEGSKA (reference sequence). This CDR3 has 14 residues. Here the CDR3 reads CSARGGSDNQPQHF. The DNA for the CDR3 is TGCAGTGCTCGTGGAGGCAGCGACAATCAGCCCCAGCATTTT.

The chain links TRBV7-9 to TRBJ2-6, with 9 bases matching TRBD1. This CDR3 comprises 16 residues. The germline CDR1 and CDR2 sequences are SEHNR and FQNEAQ (reference sequence). The V segment lost 8 bases and the J segment 1 base; nucleotides outside the gene matches: 6. CDR3 residues: CASRTGGFSGANVLTF. CDR3 nucleotides: TGTGCCAGCCGCACAGGGGGCTTTTCTGGGGCCAACGTCCTGACTTTC.

This chain connects TRBV25-1 to TRBJ1-1, with D tentatively TRBD1 (6 bases). Germline V gene sequence: CDR1 MGHDK, CDR2 SYGVNS. Trimming stripped 1 base from V and 5 bases from J, with 11 bases between. The CDR3 spans 14 residues. This CDR3 is CASSEWGAGTEAFF. The CDR3 DNA follows: TGTGCCAGCAGTGAATGGGGGGCAGGGACTGAAGCTTTCTTT.

The chain recombines TRBV19 with TRBJ1-6, with D uncertain. The V end lost 2 bases, the J end lost 6 bases, and 14 bases lay between the germline ends. The V gene's germline CDR1 is LNHDA and CDR2 SQIVND (reference sequence). The CDR3 has 16 residues. CDR3 sequence reads: CASSINVRTSNSPLHF. As DNA, the CDR3 is TGTGCCAGTAGTATAAATGTCCGAACGAGTAATTCACCCCTCCACTTT.

The rearrangement joins TRBV15 to TRBJ1-6; 7 bases agree with TRBD1. The CDR3 consists of 15 residues. The germline V gene encodes CDR1 LNHNV and CDR2 YYDKDF (reference sequence). The V gene end was trimmed by 1 base and the J gene end by 6 bases; junction bases not matched to a gene: 3. The DNA for the CDR3 is TGTGCCACCAGCAGAGCGGAGGGGGCTAATTCACCCCTCCACTTT. As protein: CATSRAEGANSPLHF. Together with reference TRBV15 and TRBJ1-6, the CDR3 gives the full variable domain: DAMVIQNPRYQVTQFGKPVTLSCSQTLNHNVMYWYQQKSSQAPKLLFHYYDKDFNNEADTPDNFQSRRPNTSFCFLDIRSPGLGDTAMYLCATSRAEGANSPLHFGNGTRLTVT.

This chain links TRBV18 with TRBJ2-5; possibly TRBD2 for D (5 bases). Germline CDR1 is KGHSH and CDR2 is LQKENI. The CDR3 extends over 14 amino acids. Trimming took off 4 bases at V and 5 bases at J, with 14 bases between the two ends. The CDR3 coding sequence is TGTGCCAGCTCACAGGACTTTGCCCATGAGACCCAGTACTTC. This sequence encodes CASSQDFAHETQYF.

The rearrangement uses TRBV7-9 and TRBJ2-7, with D unresolved. Germline CDR1 and CDR2: SEHNR and FQNEAQ (reference sequence). Trimming stripped 6 bases from V and 0 bases from J, with 12 bases between. The CDR3 has 14 residues. CDR3 protein: CASSLDGFSYEQYF. The DNA of the CDR3 is TGTGCCAGCAGTTTGGACGGCTTCTCCTACGAGCAGTACTTC.

This clone was counted a single time. J is TRBJ2-5 and V is TRBV18, with TRBD1 matching over 9 bases. Germline lookup yields CDR1 KGHSH and CDR2 LQKENI. V lost 5 bases to trimming and J lost 3 bases; unmatched junction nucleotides: 10. This CDR3 has 16 amino acids. The CDR3 sequence: CASSSGTTGGEETQYF. The CDR3 region has the DNA TGTGCCAGCTCATCCGGGACGACAGGGGGTGAAGAGACCCAGTACTTC.

The chain has TRBV5-6 and TRBJ1-3; D is uncertain. V lost 1 base to trimming and J lost 4 bases, with 3 bases between them. Germline V gene sequence: CDR1 SGHDT, CDR2 YYEEEE. The CDR3 runs 12 residues. The CDR3 DNA follows: TGTGCCAGCAGCTTGTTAGGAAACACCATATATTTT. Translating it yields CASSLLGNTIYF. Drawing the rest from reference TRBV5-6 and TRBJ1-3, the complete variable domain is DAGVTQSPTHLIKTRGQQVTLRCSPKSGHDTVSWYQQALGQGPQFIFQYYEEEERQRGNFPDRFSGHQFPNYSSELNVNALLLGDSALYLCASSLLGNTIYFGEGSWLTVV.

The chain joins TRBV21-1 to TRBJ1-1. TRBV21-1 has pseudogene status. The CDR3 runs to 16 residues. CDR3 residues: CASSKDKLGWNTEAFF. The CDR3 DNA is TGTGCCAGCAGCAAAGATAAGTTAGGCTGGAACACTGAAGCTTTCTTT.

The chain combines TRBV7-2 with TRBJ2-5, with unresolved D. The germline V gene has CDR1 SGHTA and CDR2 FQGNSA. The CDR3 totals 13 residues. V dropped 2 bases and J dropped 2 bases, with 6 bases sitting between them. The CDR3 spells CASSLSWQETQYF. As DNA, the CDR3 is TGTGCCAGCAGCTTAAGTTGGCAAGAGACCCAGTACTTC.

The V call is TRBV5-1, the J call TRBJ2-1; a weak D match, TRBD1 (6 bases). The germline V and J ends were trimmed by 1 base and 3 bases, with 14 bases remaining between them. Germline CDR1 SGHRS, CDR2 YFSETQ. This CDR3 spans 16 amino acids. The CDR3 reads CASSLQGQEGYNEQFF. The CDR3 nucleotides are TGCGCCAGCAGCTTGCAGGGGCAGGAAGGCTACAATGAGCAGTTCTTC. Complete variable domain (other parts from reference TRBV5-1 and TRBJ2-1): KAGVTQTPRYLIKTRGQQVTLSCSPISGHRSVSWYQQTPGQGLQFLFEYFSETQRNKGNFPGRFSGRQFSNSRSEMNVSTLELGDSALYLCASSLQGQEGYNEQFFGPGTRLTVL.

The chain links TRBV25-1 to TRBJ2-1; possible D gene TRBD2, 7 bases. The CDR3 extends over 14 amino acids. Trimming removed 9 bases at V and 4 bases at J, with 16 bases between. Germline assignment: CDR1 MGHDK and CDR2 SYGVNS. CDR3 residues: CASKGGGMYNEQFF. CDR3 nucleotides: TGTGCCAGTAAGGGGGGAGGGATGTACAATGAGCAGTTCTTC. The full variable domain, in which reference TRBV25-1 and TRBJ2-1 provide the parts outside the CDR3, is EADIYQTPRYLVIGTGKKITLECSQTMGHDKMYWYQQDPGMELHLIHYSYGVNSTEKGDLSSESTVSRIRTEHFPLTLESARPSHTSQYLCASKGGGMYNEQFFGPGTRLTVL.

The J gene is TRBJ2-1, the V gene TRBV11-2, with D perhaps TRBD2 (5 bases). The V gene lost 3 bases and the J gene lost 3 bases, with 9 bases spanning the gap. The CDR3 is made up of 14 amino acids. Per germline, CDR1 SGHAT and CDR2 FQNNGV. Here the CDR3 DNA reads TGTGCCAGCAGCTTCTCCGGGGTCTACAATGAGCAGTTCTTC. It codes for CASSFSGVYNEQFF.

The V call is TRBV5-1, the J call TRBJ2-1; D unclear. Germline V gene sequence: CDR1 SGHRS, CDR2 YFSETQ. The ends were cut back, 3 bases at V and 4 bases at J, with 5 bases in the middle. This CDR3 contains 12 residues. The CDR3 nucleotides are TGCGCCAGCAGCTCCTTTTACAATGAGCAGTTCTTC. As protein: CASSSFYNEQFF.

This chain joins TRBV27 and TRBJ1-2; D perhaps matches TRBD1 (5 bases). CDR1 is MNHEY, CDR2 SMNVEV, per germline (reference sequence). Trimming stripped 4 bases from V and 2 bases from J, with 8 bases between. CDR3 length: 13 amino acids. The CDR3 reads CASSSRQNYGYTF. The CDR3 nucleotides are TGTGCCAGCAGTTCTCGACAGAACTATGGCTACACCTTC.

The chain couples TRBV27 to TRBJ2-3; D call uncertain. The germline V gene has CDR1 MNHEY and CDR2 SMNVEV (reference sequence). The CDR3 extends over 13 amino acids. Trimming took off 6 bases at V and 2 bases at J, with 9 bases between the two ends. This CDR3 reads CASRIQNTDTQYF. CDR3 coding DNA: TGTGCCAGCAGAATACAGAACACAGATACGCAGTATTTT.

V gene TRBV10-2 combines with J gene TRBJ1-2; D uncertain. This CDR3 has 17 residues. Germline V gene data show CDR1 as WSHSY and CDR2 as SAAADI. Deletions cut 6 bases from V and 0 bases from J, with 20 bases between. CDR3 coding DNA: TGCGCCAGCAGACAGTCCACAGCCGGCGATACTAACTATGGCTACACCTTC. It translates to CASRQSTAGDTNYGYTF.